A selection of T cell receptor beta chains follows, all from one sample in a study of vaccination and CD4 T cells after COVID-19. These receptors are not linked to any known antigen. TCRdb called the PCR reads again in MiXCR, with one record for every CDR3 protein. Of 6,000 to 7,000 distinct CDR3 sequences listed, around a third are singletons. The sequenced material came from CD4+ T cells from blood, cultured in vitro. Source of these receptors: a human donor in good health. Each CDR3 is given with its conserved first and last residue. The D gene is left open where the match is weak. Expanded clones get a size class; other rows say once, few or many, or leave the size out.

j_gene,d_gene,len,v_gene,abundance,CDR3aa,CDR3nt
TRBJ2-1,-,14,TRBV20-1,few,CSASNLGPRSEQFF,TGCAGTGCTAGTAATCTAGGACCCCGGAGCGAGCAGTTCTTC
TRBJ2-5,TRBD2,13,TRBV5-4,-,CASSRGDQETQYF,TGTGCCAGCAGCCGGGGGGACCAAGAGACCCAGTACTTC
TRBJ2-5,-,15,TRBV11-2,-,CASSLMGYEGGTQYF,TGTGCCAGCAGCTTAATGGGTTACGAGGGTGGGACCCAGTACTTC
TRBJ2-3,TRBD2,15,TRBV20-1,-,CSARRASGVGDTQYF,TGCAGTGCTAGAAGGGCTAGCGGAGTGGGGGATACGCAGTATTTT
TRBJ1-5,-,13,TRBV5-1,-,CASSLASDQPQHF,TGCGCCAGCAGCTTGGCGTCCGACCAGCCCCAGCATTTT
TRBJ2-5,-,13,TRBV20-1,medium-sized,CSASLAGTETQYF,TGCAGTGCTAGCCTGGCGGGAACGGAGACCCAGTACTTC
TRBJ2-1,-,12,TRBV20-1,-,CSAGDPINEQFF,TGCAGTGCTGGGGACCCTATCAATGAGCAGTTCTTC
TRBJ1-5,TRBD1,15,TRBV20-1,medium-sized,CSASTGGGSNQPQHF,TGCAGTGCTTCAACAGGGGGCGGGAGCAATCAGCCCCAGCATTTT
TRBJ2-5,TRBD2,16,TRBV20-1,-,CSASSGTSGNAKTQYF,TGCAGTGCTAGTTCAGGGACTAGCGGGAACGCAAAGACCCAGTACTTC
TRBJ2-2,-,16,TRBV20-1,-,CSARDLDKGDTGELFF,TGCAGTGCTAGAGACCTGGACAAGGGGGACACCGGGGAGCTGTTTTTT
TRBJ1-5,-,14,TRBV24-1,medium-sized,CATSDRTRPWPQHF,TGTGCCACCAGTGATCGGACGAGGCCATGGCCCCAGCATTTT
TRBJ2-5,-,13,TRBV30,once,CAWSASPEGTQYF,TGTGCCTGGAGTGCATCCCCCGAGGGGACCCAGTACTTC
TRBJ2-1,TRBD1,14,TRBV20-1,-,CSARSGGVYNEQFF,TGCAGTGCTAGATCAGGGGGCGTCTACAATGAGCAGTTCTTC
TRBJ1-6,TRBD1,16,TRBV6-1,few,CASSPPATGGGSPLHF,TGTGCCAGCAGTCCGCCCGCGACAGGGGGTGGCTCACCCCTCCACTTT
TRBJ1-6,TRBD1,14,TRBV6-1,few,CASSRDRANSPLHF,TGTGCCAGCAGCCGGGACAGGGCAAATTCACCCCTCCACTTT
TRBJ1-1,-,14,TRBV6-1,-,CATQRGALSTEAFF,TGTGCCACCCAACGGGGGGCTTTAAGCACTGAAGCTTTCTTT
TRBJ1-2,TRBD1,13,TRBV7-6,medium-sized,CASSLGDREGYTF,TGTGCCAGCAGCTTAGGGGACAGGGAAGGCTACACCTTC